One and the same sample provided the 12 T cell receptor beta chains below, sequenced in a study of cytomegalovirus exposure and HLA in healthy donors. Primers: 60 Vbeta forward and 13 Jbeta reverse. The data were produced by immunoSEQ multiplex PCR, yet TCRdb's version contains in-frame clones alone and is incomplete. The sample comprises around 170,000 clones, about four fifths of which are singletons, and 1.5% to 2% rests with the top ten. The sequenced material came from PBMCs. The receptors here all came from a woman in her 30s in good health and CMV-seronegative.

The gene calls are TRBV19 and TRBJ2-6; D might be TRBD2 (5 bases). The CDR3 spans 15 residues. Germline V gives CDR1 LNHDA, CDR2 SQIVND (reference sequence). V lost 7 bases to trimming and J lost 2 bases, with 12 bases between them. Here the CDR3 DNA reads TGTGCCAGTACCGAGCGGAGAGCTGGGGCCAACGTCCTGACTTTC. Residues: CASTERRAGANVLTF.

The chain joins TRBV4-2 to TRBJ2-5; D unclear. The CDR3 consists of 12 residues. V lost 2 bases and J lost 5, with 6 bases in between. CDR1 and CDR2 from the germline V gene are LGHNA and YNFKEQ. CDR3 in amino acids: CASSQPLETQYF. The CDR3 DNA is TGTGCCAGCAGCCAACCTCTGGAGACCCAGTACTTC.

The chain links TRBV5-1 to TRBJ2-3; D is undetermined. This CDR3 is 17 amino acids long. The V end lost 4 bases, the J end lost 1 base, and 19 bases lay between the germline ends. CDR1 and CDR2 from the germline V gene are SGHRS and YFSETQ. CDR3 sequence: CASSLDGPIGGTDTQYF. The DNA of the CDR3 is TGCGCCAGCAGCCTGGACGGCCCCATCGGAGGCACAGATACGCAGTATTTT.

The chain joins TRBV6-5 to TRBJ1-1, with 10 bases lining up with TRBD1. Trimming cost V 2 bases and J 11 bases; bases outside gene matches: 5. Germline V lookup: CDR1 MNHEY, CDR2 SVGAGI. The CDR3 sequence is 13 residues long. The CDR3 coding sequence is TGTGCCAGCAGTTACGGACAGGGGGTAGGGGCTTTCTTT. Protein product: CASSYGQGVGAFF.

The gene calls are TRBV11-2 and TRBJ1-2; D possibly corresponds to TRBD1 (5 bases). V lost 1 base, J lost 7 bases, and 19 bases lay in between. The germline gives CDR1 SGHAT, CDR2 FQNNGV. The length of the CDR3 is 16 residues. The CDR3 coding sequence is TGTGCCAGCAGCTTAGGATCCGGGGGGACGCAAGGTGGCTACACCTTC. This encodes CASSLGSGGTQGGYTF.

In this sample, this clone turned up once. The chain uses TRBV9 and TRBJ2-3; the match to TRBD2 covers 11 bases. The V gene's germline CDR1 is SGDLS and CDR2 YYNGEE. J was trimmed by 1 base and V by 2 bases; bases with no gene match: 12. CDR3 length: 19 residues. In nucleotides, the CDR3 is TGTGCCAGCAGCGTGAGTACTAGCGGGGGCCGATTACGCACAGATACGCAGTATTTT. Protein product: CASSVSTSGGRLRTDTQYF.

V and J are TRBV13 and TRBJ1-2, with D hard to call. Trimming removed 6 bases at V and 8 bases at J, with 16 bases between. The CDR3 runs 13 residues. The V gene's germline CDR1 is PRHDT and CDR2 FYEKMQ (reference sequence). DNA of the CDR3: TGTGCCAGCAGGAACTCCCGAAAACTCGGCTACACCTTC. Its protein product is CASRNSRKLGYTF.

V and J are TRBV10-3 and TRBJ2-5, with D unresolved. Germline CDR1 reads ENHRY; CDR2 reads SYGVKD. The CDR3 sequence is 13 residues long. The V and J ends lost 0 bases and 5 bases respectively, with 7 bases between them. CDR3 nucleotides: TGTGCCATCAGTGAGTCCCACCGGGAGACCCAGTACTTC. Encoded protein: CAISESHRETQYF.

The CDR3 DNA sequence: TGTGCCAGTACCCCAGGCCCGGGGGGTAGCTATGGCTACACCTTC. Protein: CASTPGPGGSYGYTF. This chain uses TRBV19 with TRBJ1-2, with a tentative D call TRBD1 (5 bases). This CDR3 region has 15 residues. V was pared by 7 bases and J by 4 bases, with 19 bases between. Germline CDR1 and CDR2: LNHDA and SQIVND (reference sequence).

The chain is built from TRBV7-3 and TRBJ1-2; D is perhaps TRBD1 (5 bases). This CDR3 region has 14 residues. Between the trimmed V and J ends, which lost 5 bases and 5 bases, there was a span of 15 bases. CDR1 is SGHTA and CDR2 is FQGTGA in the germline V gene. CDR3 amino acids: CASSRDTRGYGYTF. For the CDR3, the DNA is TGTGCCAGCAGCCGCGACACTCGGGGGTATGGCTACACCTTC.

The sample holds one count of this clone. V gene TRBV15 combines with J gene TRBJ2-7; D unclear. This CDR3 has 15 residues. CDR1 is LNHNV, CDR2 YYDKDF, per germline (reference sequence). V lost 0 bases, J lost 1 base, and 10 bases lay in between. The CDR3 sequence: CATSRDIRVSYEQYF. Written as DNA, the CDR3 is TGTGCCACCAGCAGAGATATTCGGGTTTCCTACGAGCAGTACTTC.

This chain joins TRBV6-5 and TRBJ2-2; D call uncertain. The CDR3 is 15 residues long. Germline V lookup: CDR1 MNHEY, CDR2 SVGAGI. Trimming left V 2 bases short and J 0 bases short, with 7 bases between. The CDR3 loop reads CASSYGLANTGELFF. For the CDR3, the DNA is TGTGCCAGCAGTTACGGTCTAGCGAACACCGGGGAGCTGTTTTTT.